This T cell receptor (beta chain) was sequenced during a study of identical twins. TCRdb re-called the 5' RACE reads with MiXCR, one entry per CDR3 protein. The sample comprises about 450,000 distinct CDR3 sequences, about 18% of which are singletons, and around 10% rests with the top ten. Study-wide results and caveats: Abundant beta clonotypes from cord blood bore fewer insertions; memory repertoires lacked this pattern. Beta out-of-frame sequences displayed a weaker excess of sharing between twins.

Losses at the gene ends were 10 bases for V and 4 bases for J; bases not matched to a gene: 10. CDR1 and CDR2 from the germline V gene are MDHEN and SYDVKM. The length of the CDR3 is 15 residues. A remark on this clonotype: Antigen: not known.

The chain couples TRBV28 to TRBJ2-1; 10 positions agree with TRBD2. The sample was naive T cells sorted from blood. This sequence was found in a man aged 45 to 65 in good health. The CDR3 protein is CATLPSSGGYNEQFF. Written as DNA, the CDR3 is TGTGCCACCCTACCCTCTAGCGGGGGTTACAATGAGCAGTTCTTC.